A single sample is the source of the 14 T cell receptor beta chains below, sequenced in a study of OX40 agonist ivuxolimab in advanced cancers. Clones were read by immunoSEQ multiplex PCR, and TCRdb kept only the in-frame ones, dropping some. The table includes roughly 80,000 clones, around 85% detected once. Sequenced material: CD4+ or CD8+ T cells sorted from blood, taken in a trial of the OX40 agonist ivuxolimab. The receptors shown here come from an adult with an advanced solid tumor such as melanoma, head and neck, liver or kidney cancer.

The chain joins TRBV7-8 to TRBJ1-5; 7 bases line up with TRBD1. This CDR3 spans 13 amino acids. Unmatched junction bases numbered 3, after V lost 5 bases and J lost 5 bases. CDR1 and CDR2 from the germline V gene are SGHVS and FQNEAQ. The CDR3 sequence is CASSHDRDQPQHF. The CDR3 DNA reads as TGTGCCAGCAGCCATGACAGGGATCAGCCCCAGCATTTT.

The chain employs TRBV18 and TRBJ2-7; either TRBD1 or TRBD2 may fit D (5 bases each). Trimming took 2 bases from V and 5 from J, leaving 10 bases between them. In germline, CDR1 is KGHSH, CDR2 LQKENI. The CDR3 is 13 residues long. CDR3 region: CASSPGTYNEQYF. The CDR3 DNA reads TGTGCCAGCTCACCAGGGACGTACAACGAGCAGTACTTC.

V usage is TRBV6-1 and J usage is TRBJ2-7; 8 bases match TRBD1. With V trimmed by 8 bases and J by 0 bases, 9 bases remained unmatched. This CDR3 spans 15 amino acids. Germline CDR1 reads MNHNS; CDR2 reads SASEGT. CDR3 nucleotide sequence: TGTGCCAGCGCAGGGGGCTACTCTCTCTCCTACGAGCAGTACTTC. It translates to CASAGGYSLSYEQYF.

This clone was seen only a few times. The rearrangement uses TRBV5-4 and TRBJ2-7; D gene ambiguous. This CDR3 comprises 14 residues. The germline V and J ends were trimmed by 4 bases and 2 bases, with 13 bases remaining between them. Germline values: CDR1 SGHNT, CDR2 YYREEE (reference sequence). This CDR3 reads CASSPLGLAYEQYF. CDR3 bases: TGTGCCAGCAGCCCGTTGGGTTTGGCCTACGAGCAGTACTTC.

The chain employs TRBV6-1 and TRBJ2-7; the D is unclear. CDR1 MNHNS and CDR2 SASEGT come from the germline V gene. The CDR3 has 11 residues. Trimming shortened V by 2 bases and J by 6 bases, and 5 bases separated the two germline ends. As DNA, the CDR3 is TGTGCCAGCAGTGAATTTAGCGAGCAGTACTTC. This encodes CASSEFSEQYF.

The chain employs TRBV10-3 and TRBJ1-1, with D unclear. The CDR3 runs to 13 residues. The germline V and J ends were trimmed by 7 bases and 8 bases, with 17 bases remaining between them. Germline loops: CDR1 ENHRY, CDR2 SYGVKD. The CDR3 is CAITGSWGREAFF. CDR3 DNA: TGTGCCATCACTGGTAGCTGGGGTCGAGAAGCTTTCTTT.

This chain connects TRBV29-1 to TRBJ2-3; D ambiguous. V lost 5 bases, J lost 1 base, and 13 bases lay in between. This CDR3 is 14 amino acids long. Germline V gene sequence: CDR1 SQVTM, CDR2 ANQGSEA. For the CDR3, the DNA is TGCAGCGTTTTCCTTAATTCCCGCACAGATACGCAGTATTTT. This encodes CSVFLNSRTDTQYF.

This chain uses TRBV27 with TRBJ2-7, with D uncertain. V lost 5 bases, J lost 5 bases, and 22 bases lay in between. This CDR3 contains 16 residues. CDR1 and CDR2 (germline): MNHEY, SMNVEV (reference sequence). The CDR3 sequence: CASSVTRLRLADEQYF. CDR3 bases: TGTGCCAGCAGTGTTACGCGCCTAAGACTGGCCGACGAGCAGTACTTC.

This clone was found once. The chain combines TRBV7-2 with TRBJ1-1, with D possibly TRBD1 on 6 matching bases. Germline CDR1 and CDR2: SGHTA and FQGNSA. Trimming shortened V by 5 bases and J by 5 bases, and 12 bases separated the two germline ends. CDR3 length: 13 amino acids. The CDR3, as DNA: TGTGCCAGCAGCCAGAAAGGGGGTACTGAAGCTTTCTTT. This codes for CASSQKGGTEAFF. Filled out from reference TRBV7-2 and TRBJ1-1, the complete variable domain reads GAGVSQSPSNKVTEKGKDVELRCDPISGHTALYWYRQSLGQGLEFLIYFQGNSAPDKSGLPSDRFSAERTGGSVSTLTIQRTQQEDSAVYLCASSQKGGTEAFFGQGTRLTVV.

The gene calls are TRBV6-6 and TRBJ2-7; TRBD1 matches 9 bases. This CDR3 is built from 15 residues. Looked up from germline, CDR1 is MNHNY and CDR2 is SVGAGI (reference sequence). V trimming: 2 bases; J trimming: 4 bases; junction bases outside the gene matches: 6. The CDR3 sequence: CASSYRGDREYEQYF. The DNA of the CDR3 is TGTGCCAGCAGTTACCGCGGGGACAGGGAATACGAGCAGTACTTC.

As concerns this clone: One end of the junction is discordant with germline, which a read error may explain. The chain recombines TRBV7-9 with TRBJ2-3, with a possible D match to TRBD1 (7 bases). The CDR3 runs 15 residues. Germline V gene data show CDR1 as SEHNR and CDR2 as FQNEAQ (reference sequence). As DNA, the CDR3 is TGTGCCAGCAGTTTAGACAGGGACTCGTCAGATACGCAGTATTTT. Translation: CASSLDRDSSDTQYF.

This chain uses TRBV11-3 with TRBJ2-1; no reliable D call. CDR1 SGHNT and CDR2 YENEEA come from the germline V gene. The CDR3 runs to 12 residues. V dropped 5 bases and J dropped 12 bases, with 14 bases sitting between them. The CDR3 is CASSTIALGQFF. In nucleotides, the CDR3 is TGTGCCAGCAGCACCATAGCCCTTGGGCAGTTCTTC.

V is TRBV29-1 and J is TRBJ1-1, with 7 positions matching TRBD1. The CDR3 runs 12 residues. CDR1 SQVTM and CDR2 ANQGSEA come from the germline V gene. Trimming at V came to 6 bases and at J to 5 bases, leaving 6 bases not matched to a gene. The CDR3 is CSVTGRKTEAFF. The CDR3 coding sequence is TGCAGCGTGACAGGGCGTAAGACTGAAGCTTTCTTT.

This chain connects TRBV28 to TRBJ1-2; TRBD1 aligns across 7 bases. The V segment lost 6 bases and the J segment 8 bases; nucleotides outside the gene matches: 9. There are 13 residues in the CDR3. Germline CDR1 reads MDHEN; CDR2 reads SYDVKM. The CDR3 spells CASRPTGVDGYTF. CDR3 sequence (DNA): TGTGCCAGCAGACCTACAGGGGTAGACGGCTACACCTTC.